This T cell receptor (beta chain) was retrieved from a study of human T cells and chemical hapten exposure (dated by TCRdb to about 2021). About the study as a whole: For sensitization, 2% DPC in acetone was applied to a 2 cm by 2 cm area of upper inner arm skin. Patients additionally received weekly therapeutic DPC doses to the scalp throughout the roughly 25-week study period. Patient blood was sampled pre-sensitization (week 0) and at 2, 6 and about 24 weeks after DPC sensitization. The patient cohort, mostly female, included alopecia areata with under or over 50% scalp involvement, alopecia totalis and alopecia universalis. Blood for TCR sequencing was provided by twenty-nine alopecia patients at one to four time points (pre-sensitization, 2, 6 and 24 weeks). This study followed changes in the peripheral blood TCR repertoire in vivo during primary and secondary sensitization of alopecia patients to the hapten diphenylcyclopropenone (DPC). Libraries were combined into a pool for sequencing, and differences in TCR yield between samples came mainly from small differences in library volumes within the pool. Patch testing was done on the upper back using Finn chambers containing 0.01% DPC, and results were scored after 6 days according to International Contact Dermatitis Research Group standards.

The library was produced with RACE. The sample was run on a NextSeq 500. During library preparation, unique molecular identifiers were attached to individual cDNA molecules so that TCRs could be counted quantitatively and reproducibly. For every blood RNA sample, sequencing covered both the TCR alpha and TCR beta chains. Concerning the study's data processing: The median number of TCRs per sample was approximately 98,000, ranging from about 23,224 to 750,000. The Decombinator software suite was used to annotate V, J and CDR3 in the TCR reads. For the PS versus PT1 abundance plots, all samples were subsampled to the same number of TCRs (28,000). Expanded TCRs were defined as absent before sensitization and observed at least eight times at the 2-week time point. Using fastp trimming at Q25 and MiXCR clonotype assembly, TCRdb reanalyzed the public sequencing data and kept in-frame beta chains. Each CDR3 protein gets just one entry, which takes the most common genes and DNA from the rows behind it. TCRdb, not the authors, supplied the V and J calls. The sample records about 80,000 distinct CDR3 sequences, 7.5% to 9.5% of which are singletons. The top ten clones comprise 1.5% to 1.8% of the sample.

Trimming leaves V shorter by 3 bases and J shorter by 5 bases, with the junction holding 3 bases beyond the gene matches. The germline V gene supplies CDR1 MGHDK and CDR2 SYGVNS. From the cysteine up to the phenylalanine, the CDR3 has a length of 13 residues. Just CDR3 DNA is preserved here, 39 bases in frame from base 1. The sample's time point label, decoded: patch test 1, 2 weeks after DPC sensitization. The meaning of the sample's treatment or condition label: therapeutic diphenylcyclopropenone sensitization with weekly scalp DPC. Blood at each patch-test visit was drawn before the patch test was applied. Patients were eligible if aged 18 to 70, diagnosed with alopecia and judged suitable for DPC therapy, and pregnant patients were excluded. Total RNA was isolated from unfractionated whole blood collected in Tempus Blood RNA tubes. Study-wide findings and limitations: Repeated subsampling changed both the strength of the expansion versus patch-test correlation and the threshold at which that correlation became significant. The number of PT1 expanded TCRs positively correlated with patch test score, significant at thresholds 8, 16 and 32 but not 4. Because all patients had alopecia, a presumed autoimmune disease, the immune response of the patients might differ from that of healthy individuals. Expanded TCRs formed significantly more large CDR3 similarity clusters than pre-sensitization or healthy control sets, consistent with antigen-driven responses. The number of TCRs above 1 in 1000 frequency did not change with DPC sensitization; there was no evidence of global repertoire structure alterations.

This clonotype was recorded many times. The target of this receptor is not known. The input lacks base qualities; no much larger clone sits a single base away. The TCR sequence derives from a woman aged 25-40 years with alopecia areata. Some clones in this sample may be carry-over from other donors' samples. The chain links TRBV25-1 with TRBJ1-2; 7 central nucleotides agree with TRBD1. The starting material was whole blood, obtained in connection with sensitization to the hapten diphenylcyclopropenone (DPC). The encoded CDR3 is CASSETGSYGYTF. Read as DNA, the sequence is TGTGCCAGCAGTGAGACAGGGTCGTATGGCTACACCTTC.